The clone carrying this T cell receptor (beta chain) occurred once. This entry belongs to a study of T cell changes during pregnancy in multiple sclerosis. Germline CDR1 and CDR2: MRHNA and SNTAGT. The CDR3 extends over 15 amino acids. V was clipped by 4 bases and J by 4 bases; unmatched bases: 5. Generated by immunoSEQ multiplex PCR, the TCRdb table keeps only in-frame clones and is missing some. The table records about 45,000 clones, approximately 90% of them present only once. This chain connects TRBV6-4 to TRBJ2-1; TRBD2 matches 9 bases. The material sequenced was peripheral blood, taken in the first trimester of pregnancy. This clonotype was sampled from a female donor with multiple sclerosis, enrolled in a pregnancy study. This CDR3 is CASSGVAGDYNEQFF. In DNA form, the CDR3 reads TGTGCCAGCAGTGGCGTAGCGGGGGATTACAATGAGCAGTTCTTC.